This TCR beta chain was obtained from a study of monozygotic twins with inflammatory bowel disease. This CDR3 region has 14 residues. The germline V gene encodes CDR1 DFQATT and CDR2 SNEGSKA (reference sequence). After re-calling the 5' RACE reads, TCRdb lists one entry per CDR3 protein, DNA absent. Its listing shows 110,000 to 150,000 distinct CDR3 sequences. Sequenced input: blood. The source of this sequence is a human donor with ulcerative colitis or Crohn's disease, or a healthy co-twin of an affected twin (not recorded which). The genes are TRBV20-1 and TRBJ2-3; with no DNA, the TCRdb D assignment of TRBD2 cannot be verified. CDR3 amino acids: CSARKWTSGDTQYF.